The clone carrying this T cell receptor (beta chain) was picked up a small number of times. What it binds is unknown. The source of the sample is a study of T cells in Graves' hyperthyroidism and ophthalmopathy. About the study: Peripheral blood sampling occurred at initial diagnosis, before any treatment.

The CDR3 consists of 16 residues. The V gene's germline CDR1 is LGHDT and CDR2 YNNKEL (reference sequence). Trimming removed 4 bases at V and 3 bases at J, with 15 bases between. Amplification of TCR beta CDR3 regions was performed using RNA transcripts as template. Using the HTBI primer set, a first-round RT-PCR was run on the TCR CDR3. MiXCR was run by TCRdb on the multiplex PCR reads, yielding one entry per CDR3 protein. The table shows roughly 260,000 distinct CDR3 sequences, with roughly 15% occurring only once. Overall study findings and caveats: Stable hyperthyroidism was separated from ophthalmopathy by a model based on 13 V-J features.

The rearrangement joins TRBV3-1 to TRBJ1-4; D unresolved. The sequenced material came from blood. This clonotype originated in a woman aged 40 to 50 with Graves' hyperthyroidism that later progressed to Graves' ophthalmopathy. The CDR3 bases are TGTGCCAGCAGCCTCTTCGACGATTTTTCTAATGAAAAACTGTTTTTT. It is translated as CASSLFDDFSNEKLFF.